This TCR beta chain is drawn from a study of shared clonotypes between healthy human individuals. The data were produced by immunoSEQ multiplex PCR, yet TCRdb's version contains in-frame clones alone and is incomplete. The sample lists 2 million to 3 million clones, roughly 93% occurring once. The CDR3 runs to 15 residues. V gave up 0 bases and J gave up 2 bases, with 11 bases separating them. Germline V gene lookup returns CDR1 SGHNT and CDR2 YYREEE (reference sequence). Sample: naive CD4+ T cells from PBMCs. The subset is: CD45RA+ positively selected. The chain combines TRBV5-4 with TRBJ2-5; D may be TRBD1 (5 bases). The sequence derives from a man aged 18-30 years in good health. Some clones in this sample may be carry-over from other donors' samples. Here the CDR3 reads CASSLGTPKQETQYF. CDR3 nucleotides: TGTGCCAGCAGCTTGGGGACACCCAAGCAAGAGACCCAGTACTTC.